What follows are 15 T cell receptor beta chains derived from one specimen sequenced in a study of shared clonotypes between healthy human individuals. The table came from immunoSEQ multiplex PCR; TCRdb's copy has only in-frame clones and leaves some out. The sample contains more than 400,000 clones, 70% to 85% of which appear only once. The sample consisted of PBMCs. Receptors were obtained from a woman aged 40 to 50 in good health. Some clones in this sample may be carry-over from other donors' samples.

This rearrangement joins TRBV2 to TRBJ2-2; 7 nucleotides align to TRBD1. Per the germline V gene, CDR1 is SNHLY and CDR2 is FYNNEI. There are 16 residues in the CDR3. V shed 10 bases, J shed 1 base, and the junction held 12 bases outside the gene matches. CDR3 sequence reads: CATGGRTRMNTGELFF. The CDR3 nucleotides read TGTGCCACAGGGGGTAGGACACGAATGAACACCGGGGAGCTGTTTTTT.

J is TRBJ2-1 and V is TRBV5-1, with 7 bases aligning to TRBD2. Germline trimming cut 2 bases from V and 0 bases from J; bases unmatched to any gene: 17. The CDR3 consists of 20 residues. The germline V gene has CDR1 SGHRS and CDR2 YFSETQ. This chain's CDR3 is CASSFLTRRGSPGSYNEQFF. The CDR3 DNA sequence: TGCGCCAGCAGCTTCCTGACTAGGCGGGGGTCCCCGGGCTCCTACAATGAGCAGTTCTTC.

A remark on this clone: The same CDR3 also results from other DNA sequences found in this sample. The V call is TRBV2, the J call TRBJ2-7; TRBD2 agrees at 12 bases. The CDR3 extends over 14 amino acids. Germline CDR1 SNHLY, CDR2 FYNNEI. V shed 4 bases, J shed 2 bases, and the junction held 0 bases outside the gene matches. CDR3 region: CASSASGRAYEQYF. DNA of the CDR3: TGTGCCAGCAGTGCTAGCGGGAGGGCCTACGAGCAGTACTTC.

CDR3 region: CAISESSGPGNTIYF. CDR3 bases: TGTGCCATCAGTGAGTCCTCAGGGCCTGGAAACACCATATATTTT. The V call is TRBV10-3, the J call TRBJ1-3, with a weak D call TRBD1 (5 bases). CDR1 ENHRY and CDR2 SYGVKD come from the germline V gene. The length of the CDR3 is 15 residues. V was clipped by 0 bases and J by 2 bases, with 8 bases between them.

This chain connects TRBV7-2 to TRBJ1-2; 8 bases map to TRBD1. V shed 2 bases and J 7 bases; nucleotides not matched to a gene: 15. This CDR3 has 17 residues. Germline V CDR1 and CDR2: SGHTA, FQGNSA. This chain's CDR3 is CASSLRVIGAGGRGYTF. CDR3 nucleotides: TGTGCCAGCAGCTTACGTGTGATAGGGGCAGGGGGCCGTGGCTACACCTTC.

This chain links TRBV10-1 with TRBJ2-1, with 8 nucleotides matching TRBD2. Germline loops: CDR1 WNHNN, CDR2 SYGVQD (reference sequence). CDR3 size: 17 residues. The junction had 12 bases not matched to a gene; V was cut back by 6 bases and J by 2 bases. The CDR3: CASRPGTRIRPYNEQFF. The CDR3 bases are TGCGCCAGCAGGCCCGGGACTAGAATTAGGCCCTACAATGAGCAGTTCTTC.

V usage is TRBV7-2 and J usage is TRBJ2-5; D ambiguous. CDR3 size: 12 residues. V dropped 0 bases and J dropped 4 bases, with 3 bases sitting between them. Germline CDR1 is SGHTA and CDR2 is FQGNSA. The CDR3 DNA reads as TGTGCCAGCAGCTTAGCGGGAGAGACCCAGTACTTC. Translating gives CASSLAGETQYF.

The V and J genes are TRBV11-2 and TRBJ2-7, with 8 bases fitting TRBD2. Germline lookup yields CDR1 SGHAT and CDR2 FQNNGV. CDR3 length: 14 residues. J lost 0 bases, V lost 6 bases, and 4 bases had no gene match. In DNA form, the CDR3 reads TGTGCCAGCAGTCTAACTAGCGGCTCCTACGAGCAGTACTTC. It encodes CASSLTSGSYEQYF.

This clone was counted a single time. CDR3 sequence: CASSESMVSGSHEQYF. The DNA of the CDR3 is TGTGCCAGCAGTGAGTCAATGGTTAGCGGGAGCCACGAGCAGTACTTC. This chain joins TRBV6-7 and TRBJ2-7; 9 positions match TRBD2. TRBV6-7 is an open reading frame whose function is uncertain. The CDR3 is 16 amino acids. V trimming: 5 bases; J trimming: 5 bases; junction bases outside the gene matches: 13.

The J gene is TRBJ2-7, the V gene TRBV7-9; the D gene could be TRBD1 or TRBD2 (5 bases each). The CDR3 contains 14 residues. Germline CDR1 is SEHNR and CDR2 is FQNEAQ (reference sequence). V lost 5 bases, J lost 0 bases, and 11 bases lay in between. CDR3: CASSGTASSYEQYF. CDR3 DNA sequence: TGTGCCAGCAGCGGGACCGCCAGCTCCTACGAGCAGTACTTC.

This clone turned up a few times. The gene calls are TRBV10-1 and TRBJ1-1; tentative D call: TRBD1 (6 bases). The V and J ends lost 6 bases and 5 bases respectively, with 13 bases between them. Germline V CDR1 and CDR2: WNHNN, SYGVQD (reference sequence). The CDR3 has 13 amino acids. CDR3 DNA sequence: TGCGCCAGCAGCCTACGCACAGGGACTGAAGCTTTCTTT. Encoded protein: CASSLRTGTEAFF.

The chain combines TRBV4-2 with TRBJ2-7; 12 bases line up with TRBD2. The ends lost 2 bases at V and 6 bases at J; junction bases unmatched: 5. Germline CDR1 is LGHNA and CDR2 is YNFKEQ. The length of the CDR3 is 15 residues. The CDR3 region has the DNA TGTGCCAGCAGCCAACGACTAGCGGGAGACTCCGAGCAGTACTTC. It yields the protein CASSQRLAGDSEQYF.

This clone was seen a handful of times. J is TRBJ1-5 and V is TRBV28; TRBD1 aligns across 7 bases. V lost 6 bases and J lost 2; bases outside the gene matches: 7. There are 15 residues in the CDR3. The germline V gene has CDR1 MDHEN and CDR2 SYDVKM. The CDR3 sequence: CASSPGGWGNQPQHF. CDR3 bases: TGTGCCAGCAGCCCAGGGGGTTGGGGCAATCAGCCCCAGCATTTT.

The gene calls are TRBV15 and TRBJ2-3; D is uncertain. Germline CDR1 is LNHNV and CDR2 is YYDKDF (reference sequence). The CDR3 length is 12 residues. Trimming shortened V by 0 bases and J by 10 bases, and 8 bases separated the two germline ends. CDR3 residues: CATSRDQNAQYF. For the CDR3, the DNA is TGTGCCACCAGCAGAGATCAAAATGCGCAGTATTTT.

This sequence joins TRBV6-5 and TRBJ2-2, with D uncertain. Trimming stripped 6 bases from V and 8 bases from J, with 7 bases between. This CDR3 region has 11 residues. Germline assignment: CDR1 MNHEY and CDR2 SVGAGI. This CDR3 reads CASRGGGELFF. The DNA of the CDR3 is TGTGCCAGCAGGGGTGGGGGGGAGCTGTTTTTT.